The clone carrying this TCR beta chain was seen repeatedly, ten times or more. Its target is unknown. Treatment was busulfan-fludarabine conditioning, a marrow graft, and cyclophosphamide on days +3 and +4. The sample originates from a study of T cells after posttransplantation cyclophosphamide. Study-level points and caveats: Donor CD8+ memory clones often dominated recipient blood repertoires at later times. Tissue-infiltrating T cells from skin or gut overlapped little with blood T cells. TRB clonality was highly associated with recipient CMV seropositivity and reactivation.

The CDR3 runs 15 residues. Germline V gives CDR1 SGHAT, CDR2 FQNNGV. The J segment lost 5 bases and the V segment lost 6 bases, leaving 9 bases of the junction unmatched. Here immunoSEQ multiplex PCR was the method, and the copy in TCRdb shows in-frame clones only, minus some. This sample carries under 15,000 clones, none of them present only once. Source: PBMCs, taken after allogeneic stem cell transplant with posttransplant cyclophosphamide. The rearrangement links TRBV11-2 to TRBJ2-2, with 7 bases lining up with TRBD2. The TCR sequence derives from a female patient in her forties or fifties who received an allogeneic stem cell transplant from a related donor, was CMV-positive, and had acute GVHD only. The T cells may partly be graft donor cells. CDR3 nucleotide sequence: TGTGCCAGCAGAGACGCACCCGGGGGGACCGGGGAGCTGTTTTTT. It translates to CASRDAPGGTGELFF.